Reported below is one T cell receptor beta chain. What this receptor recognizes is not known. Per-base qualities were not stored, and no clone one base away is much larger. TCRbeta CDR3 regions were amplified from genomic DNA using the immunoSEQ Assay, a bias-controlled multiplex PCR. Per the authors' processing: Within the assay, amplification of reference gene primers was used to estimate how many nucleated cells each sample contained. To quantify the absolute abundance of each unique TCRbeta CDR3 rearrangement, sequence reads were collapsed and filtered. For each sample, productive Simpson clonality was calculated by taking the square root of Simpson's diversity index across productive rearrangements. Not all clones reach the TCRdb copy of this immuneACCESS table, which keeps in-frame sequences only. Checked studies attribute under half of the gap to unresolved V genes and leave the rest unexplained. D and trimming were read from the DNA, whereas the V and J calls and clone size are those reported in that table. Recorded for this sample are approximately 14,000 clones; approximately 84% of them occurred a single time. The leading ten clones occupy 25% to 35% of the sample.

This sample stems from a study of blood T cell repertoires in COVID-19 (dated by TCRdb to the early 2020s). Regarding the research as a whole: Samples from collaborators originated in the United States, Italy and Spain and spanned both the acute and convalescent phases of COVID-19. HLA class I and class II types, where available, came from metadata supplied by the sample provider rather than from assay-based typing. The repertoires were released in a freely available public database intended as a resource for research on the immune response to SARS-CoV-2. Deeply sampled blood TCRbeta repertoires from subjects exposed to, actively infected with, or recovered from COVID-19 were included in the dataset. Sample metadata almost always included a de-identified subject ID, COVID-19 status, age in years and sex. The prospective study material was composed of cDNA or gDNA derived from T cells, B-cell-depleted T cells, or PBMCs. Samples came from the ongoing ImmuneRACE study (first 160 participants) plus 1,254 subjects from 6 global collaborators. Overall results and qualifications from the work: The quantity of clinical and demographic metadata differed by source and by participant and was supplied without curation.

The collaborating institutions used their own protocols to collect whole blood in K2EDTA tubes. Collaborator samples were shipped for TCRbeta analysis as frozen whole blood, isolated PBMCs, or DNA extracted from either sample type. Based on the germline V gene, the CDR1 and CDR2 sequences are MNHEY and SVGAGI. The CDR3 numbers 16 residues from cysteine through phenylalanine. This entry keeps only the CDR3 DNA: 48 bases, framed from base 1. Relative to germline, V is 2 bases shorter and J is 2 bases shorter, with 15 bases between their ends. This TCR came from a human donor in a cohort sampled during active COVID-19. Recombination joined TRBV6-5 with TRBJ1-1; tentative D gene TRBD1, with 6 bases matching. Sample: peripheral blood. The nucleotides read TGTGCCAGCAGTTACATTTCGGGACACGATAACACTGAAGCTTTCTTT. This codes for CASSYISGHDNTEAFF.